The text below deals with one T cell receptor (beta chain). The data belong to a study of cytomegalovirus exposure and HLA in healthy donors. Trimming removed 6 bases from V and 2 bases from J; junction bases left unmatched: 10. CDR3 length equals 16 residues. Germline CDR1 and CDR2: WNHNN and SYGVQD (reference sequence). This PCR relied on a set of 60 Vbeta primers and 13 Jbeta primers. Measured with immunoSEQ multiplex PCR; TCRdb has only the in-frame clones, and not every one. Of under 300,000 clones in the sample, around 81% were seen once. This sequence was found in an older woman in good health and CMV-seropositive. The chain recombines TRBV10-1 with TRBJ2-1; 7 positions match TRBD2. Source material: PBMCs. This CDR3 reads CASRPQFREAYNEQFF. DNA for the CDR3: TGCGCCAGCAGACCCCAGTTCCGGGAGGCCTACAATGAGCAGTTCTTC.